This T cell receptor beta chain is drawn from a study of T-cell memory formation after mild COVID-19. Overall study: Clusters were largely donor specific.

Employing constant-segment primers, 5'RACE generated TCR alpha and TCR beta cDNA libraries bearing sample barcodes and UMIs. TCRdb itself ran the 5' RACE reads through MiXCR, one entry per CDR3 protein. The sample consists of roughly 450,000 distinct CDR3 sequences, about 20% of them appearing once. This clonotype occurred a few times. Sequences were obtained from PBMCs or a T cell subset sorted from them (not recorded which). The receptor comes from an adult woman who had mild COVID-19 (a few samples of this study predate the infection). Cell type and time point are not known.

The CDR3 loop reads CASSLRDRGQAFF. The CDR3 DNA reads TGTGCCAGCAGCTTAAGGGACAGGGGACAAGCTTTCTTT. The chain has TRBV7-2 and TRBJ1-1; TRBD1 matches 10 bases. The V segment lost 2 bases and the J segment 9 bases; nucleotides outside the gene matches: 3. CDR3 size: 13 residues. Germline lookup yields CDR1 SGHTA and CDR2 FQGNSA.